A selection of T cell receptor beta chains follows, all from one sample in a study of T cell repertoires in cytomegalovirus infection. TCRdb ran MiXCR on the reads and lists one entry per CDR3 protein. The sample shows approximately 600,000 distinct CDR3 sequences, just under 40% of them seen only once. The antigens of these receptors remain unknown. The sequenced sample was cultured PBMCs, obtained from culture after CMV antigen stimulation. These TCRs come from a human donor in good health (CMV status not recorded). Some clones in this sample may be carry-over from other donors' samples. The CDR3 runs from the conserved cysteine through the conserved F or W. D genes are given only for firm matches. The listing skips clone size in some rows; elsewhere it reads once, few, many or a size class.

clone_size	v_call	d_call	j_call	cdr3_nt	cdr3_aa
few	TRBV12-3/TRBV12-4	.	TRBJ2-3	TGTGCCACCCCCATTGATATTCATATGCAGTATTTT	CATPIDIHMQYF
.	TRBV6-1	.	TRBJ2-7	TGTGCCAGCAGTGAAGGGTGGGGCACCTACGAGCAGTACTTC	CASSEGWGTYEQYF
once	TRBV3-1	.	TRBJ2-7	TGTGCCAGCAGCCCGGGGGTGGGGGACTACGAGCAGTACTTC	CASSPGVGDYEQYF
.	TRBV7-8	TRBD1	TRBJ2-3	TGTGCCAGCAGCCCGGGACAGTATGCGCCAGATACGCAGTATTTT	CASSPGQYAPDTQYF
.	TRBV7-8	.	TRBJ1-1	TGTGCCAGCAGCCTCAGAAGAAAGAAGGAGGGGTACACTGAAGCTTTCTTT	CASSLRRKKEGYTEAFF
.	TRBV7-2	TRBD1	TRBJ2-3	TGTGCCAGCAGCTACTACAGGGGGCGCACCACAGATACGCAGTATTTT	CASSYYRGRTTDTQYF
.	TRBV5-5	.	TRBJ1-5	TGTGCCAGCAGCTTGAGCACAACTAGCAATCAGCCCCAGCATTTT	CASSLSTTSNQPQHF
few	TRBV4-1	.	TRBJ1-4	TGCGCCAGCAGCCAAGATGGGACAAATCAAAGGAGTCTGTTTTTT	CASSQDGTNQRSLFF
.	TRBV10-3	.	TRBJ1-3	TGTGGAAGGAGCAGGGGTGAAGGAAACACCATATATTTT	CGRSRGEGNTIYF
few	TRBV5-5	.	TRBJ2-7	TGTGCCAGCAGCTTCTCAGGGATCGGGAACGAGCAGTACTTC	CASSFSGIGNEQYF
.	TRBV5-6	.	TRBJ1-2	TGTGCCAGCAGCTTGGAGGTTGGGTCATACTATGGCTACACCTTC	CASSLEVGSYYGYTF
.	TRBV7-2	TRBD1	TRBJ2-2	TGTGCCAGCAGCACGCAGGGGGTGTTTACCGGGGAGCTGTTTTTT	CASSTQGVFTGELFF
many	TRBV7-2	.	TRBJ2-3	TGTGCCAGCAGCTCCACTGGGGTAGATACGCAGTATTTT	CASSSTGVDTQYF
many	TRBV7-2	.	TRBJ2-5	TGTGCCAGCAGCTCCCTTCGCGGCCAAGAGACCCAGTACTTC	CASSSLRGQETQYF
.	TRBV27	.	TRBJ2-7	TGTGCCAGCAGAGTGACAGGGACCGGGGGAGAGCAGTACTTC	CASRVTGTGGEQYF
.	TRBV12-3/TRBV12-4	.	TRBJ2-5	TGTGCCAGCAGTCCGCCAGGACAGACAGAGACCCAGTACTTC	CASSPPGQTETQYF
.	TRBV27	TRBD1	TRBJ1-2	TGTGCCAGCCGACAAACAGGGGCCCCCATTTATGCCTTC	CASRQTGAPIYAF
.	TRBV18	.	TRBJ1-5	TGTGCCAGCTCACCAAGTGCGGATAATCAGCCCCAGCATTTT	CASSPSADNQPQHF
.	TRBV7-2	TRBD2	TRBJ2-3	TGTGCCAGCAGCCCCGGGGGGCTAGCGGGAGGCCTCACAGATACGCAGTATTTT	CASSPGGLAGGLTDTQYF
.	TRBV5-1	.	TRBJ2-7	TGCGCCAGCAGCTTGGCCCTAGGGGGGAACGAGCAGTACTTC	CASSLALGGNEQYF
.	TRBV11-3	.	TRBJ2-1	TGTGCCAGCAGCTTCACCGTGGGGGGCCATCAGTTCTTC	CASSFTVGGHQFF
.	TRBV27	TRBD1	TRBJ1-1	TGTGCCAGCAGTTTACTGGGCGGACAGGGCATGAACACTGAAGCTTTCTTT	CASSLLGGQGMNTEAFF